This T cell receptor (beta chain) appears in the sequencing data of a study of T cell repertoires in cytomegalovirus infection. At the level of the study: It was the public TCR beta signatures that indicated both CMV infection and matching HLA type.

TCRdb re-called the reads through MiXCR, storing one row per CDR3 protein. The sample lists about 920,000 distinct CDR3 sequences, around 30% occurring once. Germline CDR1 reads MNHNY; CDR2 reads SVGAGI (reference sequence). This CDR3 has 13 amino acids. V was trimmed by 2 bases and J by 4 bases, leaving 5 bases between them. A note on this clonotype: Its antigen remains unknown.

The receptor's source is a human donor in good health (CMV status not recorded). Some clones in this sample may be carry-over from other donors' samples. Sequenced material: cultured CD8+ T cells from PBMCs, taken from culture after CMV antigen stimulation. The chain couples TRBV6-6 to TRBJ1-4; no clear D gene. As DNA, the CDR3 is TGTGCCAGCAGTTACGGCAGTAATGAAAAACTGTTTTTT. Translation: CASSYGSNEKLFF.